Presented here are 21 T cell receptor beta chains from one specimen sequenced in a study of T cells in Graves' hyperthyroidism and ophthalmopathy (dated by TCRdb to between 2018 and 2020). The library was made by multiplex PCR. For sequencing, an Illumina HiSeq 2000 was employed. The TCR beta CDR3 regions were amplified from the RNA transcripts. For the first round of RT-PCR on the TCR CDR3, the HTBI primer set was used together with the Qiagen OneStep RT-PCR kit. TCRdb itself trimmed the public reads at Q25 with fastp, ran MiXCR and retained productive beta chains. Every distinct CDR3 protein forms one entry, paired with its most common genes and DNA. Here the sample has hundreds of thousands of distinct CDR3 sequences; 19% occur a single time. The top ten hold roughly 3.5% of the sample. The sample taken for sequencing was blood. All receptors derive from a woman between 18 and 29 years old with Graves' hyperthyroidism.

This clonotype was found many times. The J gene is TRBJ1-5, the V gene TRBV6-1; tentatively, D is TRBD1 (5 bases). The ends were cut back, 6 bases at V and 6 bases at J, with 18 bases in the middle. The germline V gene has CDR1 MNHNS and CDR2 SASEGT. CDR3 length: 15 amino acids. The CDR3 sequence: CASREAGGAGQPQHF. CDR3 coding DNA: TGTGCCAGCAGGGAGGCTGGTGGGGCTGGTCAGCCCCAGCATTTT.

This clonotype showed up many times. The rearrangement uses TRBV7-8 and TRBJ1-1, with TRBD1 as a possible D gene (5 bases). Trimming removed 5 bases at V and 1 base at J, with 14 bases between. Germline V lookup: CDR1 SGHVS, CDR2 FQNEAQ. The length of the CDR3 is 15 residues. The CDR3 nucleotides are TGTGCCAGCAGCACCTCAGGGAGGGCGAACACTGAAGCTTTCTTT. Translated, it gives CASSTSGRANTEAFF.

CDR3 bases: TGTGCCAGCAGCTCCTTGGGGCAGAACACCGGGGAGCTGTTTTTT. Protein sequence: CASSSLGQNTGELFF. This rearrangement joins TRBV7-2 to TRBJ2-2, with a tentative D call TRBD1 (5 bases). V lost 4 bases and J 1 base, leaving 10 bases between the germline ends. CDR1 is SGHTA and CDR2 is FQGNSA in the germline V gene. CDR3 size: 15 residues.

This clonotype was counted ten times or more. The chain links TRBV19 to TRBJ2-7; no firm D call. CDR1 is LNHDA, CDR2 SQIVND, per germline (reference sequence). This CDR3 region has 13 residues. Trimming took 5 bases from V and 2 from J, leaving 10 bases between them. CDR3 sequence: CASSSIQPYEQYF. CDR3 DNA sequence: TGTGCCAGTAGTTCTATACAGCCCTACGAGCAGTACTTC.

This clonotype came up many times. The chain links TRBV6-5 to TRBJ2-7, with D perhaps given as TRBD1 or TRBD2 (5 bases each). CDR3 size: 14 residues. The ends were cut back, 6 bases at V and 2 bases at J, with 14 bases in the middle. Germline V gives CDR1 MNHEY, CDR2 SVGAGI. The CDR3 spells CASSPGDRPYEQYF. The CDR3 bases are TGTGCCAGCAGCCCCGGGGACCGACCCTACGAGCAGTACTTC.

The sample holds many counts of this clonotype. The CDR3 DNA reads TGTGCCAGCAGTTACTCGCAGGGGGTCGGGCAGCCCCAGCATTTT. Translation: CASSYSQGVGQPQHF. The V gene is TRBV6-2 or TRBV6-3, the J gene TRBJ1-5, with TRBD1 identical over 7 bases. Per the germline V gene, CDR1 is MNHEY and CDR2 is SVGEGT. The ends lost 0 bases at V and 7 bases at J; junction bases unmatched: 6. This CDR3 is 15 amino acids long.

This clonotype was seen repeatedly, ten times or more. This chain joins TRBV20-1 and TRBJ2-7, with 10 bases aligning to TRBD1. The CDR3 runs 14 residues. Germline CDR1 and CDR2: DFQATT and SNEGSKA (reference sequence). The V segment lost 2 bases and the J segment 3 bases; nucleotides outside the gene matches: 4. The CDR3 region is CSARSGTGDYEQYF. The CDR3, as DNA: TGCAGTGCTAGATCCGGGACAGGGGACTACGAGCAGTACTTC.

This clonotype was recorded many times. This chain joins TRBV6-5 and TRBJ2-2; D is unclear. Germline V lookup: CDR1 MNHEY, CDR2 SVGAGI. The CDR3 contains 14 residues. Trimming cost V 0 bases and J 5 bases, with 7 bases left between them. CDR3: CASSYSGLTGELFF. The CDR3, as DNA: TGTGCCAGCAGTTACTCCGGGCTTACCGGGGAGCTGTTTTTT.

This clonotype was recorded many times. The chain combines TRBV3-1 with TRBJ2-7, with a weak D call TRBD2 (6 bases). V shed 7 bases and J shed 1 base, with 14 bases lying between them. Germline CDR1 is LGHDT and CDR2 is YNNKEL (reference sequence). This CDR3 comprises 14 residues. DNA of the CDR3: TGTGCCAGCACCCCGCGCGGGGATTCCTACGAGCAGTACTTC. Amino acid sequence: CASTPRGDSYEQYF.

The chain links TRBV12-3 or TRBV12-4 to TRBJ1-1; the D gene is possibly TRBD1 (5 bases). V lost 7 bases to trimming and J lost 2 bases, with 20 bases between them. CDR3 size: 16 residues. The CDR3 nucleotides are TGTGCCAGCACCCCACGGACATACAATAAAAACACTGAAGCTTTCTTT. It specifies CASTPRTYNKNTEAFF.

This clonotype was seen many times. The V gene is TRBV30, the J gene TRBJ1-3; D ambiguous. The CDR3 runs to 14 residues. CDR1 and CDR2 (germline): GTSNPN, SVGIG (reference sequence). V gave up 4 bases and J gave up 0 bases, with 10 bases separating them. CDR3 DNA sequence: TGTGCCTGGATCCCGTGGACCTCTGGAAACACCATATATTTT. Its translation: CAWIPWTSGNTIYF.

This clonotype was counted many times. The chain is built from TRBV7-9 and TRBJ2-5, with D unclear. This CDR3 comprises 15 residues. Looked up from germline, CDR1 is SEHNR and CDR2 is FQNEAQ (reference sequence). The ends were cut back, 3 bases at V and 4 bases at J, with 15 bases in the middle. CDR3 nucleotide sequence: TGTGCCAGCAGCTTTTCGAAGAGGCCCAGAGAGACCCAGTACTTC. Amino acid sequence: CASSFSKRPRETQYF. The full variable domain, in which reference TRBV7-9 and TRBJ2-5 provide the parts outside the CDR3, is DTGVSQNPRHKITKRGQNVTFRCDPISEHNRLYWYRQTLGQGPEFLTYFQNEAQLEKSRLLSDRFSAERPKGSFSTLEIQRTEQGDSAMYLCASSFSKRPRETQYFGPGTRLLVL.

This clonotype was counted at least ten times. This chain uses TRBV12-3 or TRBV12-4 with TRBJ1-1; D might be TRBD1 (6 bases). CDR3 length: 15 residues. V was pared by 2 bases and J by 1 base, with 11 bases between. The CDR3, as DNA: TGTGCCAGCAGTTTATTTGGCAGGGGGAACACTGAAGCTTTCTTT. This sequence encodes CASSLFGRGNTEAFF.

In this sample, this clonotype turned up many times. The V and J genes are TRBV12-3 or TRBV12-4 and TRBJ1-1; no clear D gene. This CDR3 comprises 14 residues. The V end was cut by 3 bases, the J end by 1 base, with 9 bases between. The CDR3 sequence is CASSFSHPNTEAFF. CDR3 DNA: TGTGCCAGCAGTTTTTCTCATCCGAACACTGAAGCTTTCTTT.

There are many counts of this clonotype. The chain carries TRBV18 and TRBJ1-5; maybe TRBD1 (5 bases). Germline CDR1 and CDR2: KGHSH and LQKENI. The CDR3 contains 14 residues. V lost 8 bases to trimming and J lost 2 bases, with 13 bases between them. The CDR3 DNA is TGTGCCAGCAGTCCCCCGGGGGGCAATCAGCCCCAGCATTTT. Its protein is CASSPPGGNQPQHF.

Written as DNA, the CDR3 is TGTGCCAGCAGTCCACCGGGACGAATCTACACCTTC. The encoded protein is CASSPPGRIYTF. The chain uses TRBV6-1 and TRBJ1-2, with a tentative D call TRBD1 (5 bases). V was shortened by 5 bases and J by 10 bases, with 14 bases between the two germline ends. The germline V gene has CDR1 MNHNS and CDR2 SASEGT. This CDR3 contains 12 residues.

This chain uses TRBV28 with TRBJ1-1; D gene uncertain. Trimming removed 2 bases at V and 8 bases at J, with 9 bases between. Germline CDR1 reads MDHEN; CDR2 reads SYDVKM. The length of the CDR3 is 12 residues. CDR3 loop: CASSLGQAEAFF. The CDR3 DNA follows: TGTGCCAGCAGTTTAGGGCAGGCGGAAGCTTTCTTT.

This clonotype was recorded at least ten times. The chain is built from TRBV20-1 and TRBJ2-4; D gene ambiguous. Germline lookup yields CDR1 DFQATT and CDR2 SNEGSKA (reference sequence). V dropped 4 bases and J dropped 0 bases, with 10 bases sitting between them. The length of the CDR3 is 14 residues. For the CDR3, the DNA is TGCAGTGCTATTAACAGCTTAGCCAAAAACATTCAGTACTTC. Amino acids: CSAINSLAKNIQYF.

The chain combines TRBV2 with TRBJ1-1, with D possibly being TRBD1 (5 bases). The CDR3 sequence is 12 residues long. Trimming pared 6 bases from V and 4 bases from J, leaving 9 bases between. Germline CDR1 reads SNHLY; CDR2 reads FYNNEI. DNA for the CDR3: TGTGCCAGCAGCGGGGGTTTCACTGAAGCTTTCTTT. Translating gives CASSGGFTEAFF.

This sequence joins TRBV12-3 or TRBV12-4 and TRBJ1-4, with a tentative D call TRBD1 (5 bases). Between the trimmed V and J ends, which lost 8 bases and 4 bases, there was a span of 17 bases. The CDR3 contains 15 residues. CDR3 sequence (DNA): TGTGCCAGCGGCCTCAGGGCGGTCGGTAATGAAAAACTGTTTTTT. As protein: CASGLRAVGNEKLFF.

The J gene is TRBJ1-5, the V gene TRBV20-1; D is perhaps TRBD1 (6 bases). Trimming pared 3 bases from V and 6 bases from J, leaving 18 bases between. Germline CDR1 is DFQATT and CDR2 is SNEGSKA (reference sequence). The CDR3 length is 15 residues. The CDR3 sequence is CSARGLRGAGQPQHF. The DNA of the CDR3 is TGCAGTGCTAGGGGCTTGAGGGGGGCGGGTCAGCCCCAGCATTTT.